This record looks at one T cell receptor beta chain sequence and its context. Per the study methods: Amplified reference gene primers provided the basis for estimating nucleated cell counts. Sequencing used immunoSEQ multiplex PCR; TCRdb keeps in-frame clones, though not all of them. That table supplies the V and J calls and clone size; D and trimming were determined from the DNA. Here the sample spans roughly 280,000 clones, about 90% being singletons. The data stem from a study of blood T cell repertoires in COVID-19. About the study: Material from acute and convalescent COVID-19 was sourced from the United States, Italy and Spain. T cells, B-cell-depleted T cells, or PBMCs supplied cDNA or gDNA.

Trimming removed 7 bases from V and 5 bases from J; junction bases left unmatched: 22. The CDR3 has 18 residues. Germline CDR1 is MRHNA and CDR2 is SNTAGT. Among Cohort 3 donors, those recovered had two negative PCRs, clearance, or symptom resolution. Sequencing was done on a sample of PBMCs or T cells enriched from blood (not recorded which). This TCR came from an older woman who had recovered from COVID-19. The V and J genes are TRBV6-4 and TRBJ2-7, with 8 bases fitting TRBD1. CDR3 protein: CASTYWPRDRMLRDEQYF. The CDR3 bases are TGTGCCAGCACCTACTGGCCCCGGGACAGGATGTTAAGGGACGAGCAGTACTTC.